The 29 T cell receptor beta chains in this list originate from one sample, sequenced in a study of control samples from healthy donors and cancer patients. Only in-frame clones appear in the TCRdb table, and some are missing; sequencing was by immunoSEQ multiplex PCR. The sample has more than 45,000 clones, 75% to 95% seen once. The sample taken for sequencing was PBMCs. The source of these receptors is a man aged 25-45 years with colorectal cancer.

A word on this clone: The same CDR3 can be traced to other DNA sequences in this sample. This chain connects TRBV12-3 or TRBV12-4 to TRBJ1-1; D unclear. CDR3 length equals 12 residues. Between the trimmed V and J ends, which lost 6 bases and 1 base, there was a span of 6 bases. DNA for the CDR3: TGTGCCAGCAGCCCACGGAACACTGAAGCTTTCTTT. This gives the protein CASSPRNTEAFF.

The chain is built from TRBV15 and TRBJ2-3, with D uncertain. This CDR3 has 13 residues. V lost 1 base to trimming and J lost 0 bases, with 2 bases between them. Per germline, CDR1 LNHNV and CDR2 YYDKDF (reference sequence). The CDR3 loop reads CATSRASTDTQYF. CDR3 nucleotide sequence: TGTGCCACCAGCAGAGCTAGCACAGATACGCAGTATTTT.

The chain joins TRBV5-1 to TRBJ2-2; TRBD2 aligns across 8 bases. Germline CDR1 reads SGHRS; CDR2 reads YFSETQ. V was pared by 3 bases and J by 1 base, with 11 bases of the junction left unmatched. CDR3 size: 18 residues. The CDR3 region has the DNA TGCGCCAGCAGCTCGACCCCGGGGGGGGCCGGGAACACCGGGGAGCTGTTTTTT. Its translation: CASSSTPGGAGNTGELFF.

Concerning this clone: The CDR3 does not close with the conserved phenylalanine or tryptophan, likely indicating a read error. The DNA is left out, because the CDR3 cannot be placed on it with certainty; the CDR3 is given as TCRdb lists it. This chain joins TRBV12-5 and TRBJ2-3. The CDR3 is 12 amino acids long, termini counted. CDR1 is LGHNT, CDR2 FRNRAP, per germline. CDR3 residues: CASGLGPGIRTL.

About this clone itself: The same CDR3 also results from other DNA sequences found in this sample. This chain uses TRBV24-1 with TRBJ2-3, with TRBD1 matching 8 bases. CDR1 and CDR2 (germline): KGHDR, SFDVKD. This CDR3 has 15 amino acids. The V and J ends lost 4 bases and 1 base, in that order; junction bases with no gene match: 3. DNA of the CDR3: TGTGCCACCAGTGACTCGGACAGGGGCACAGATACGCAGTATTTT. The encoded protein is CATSDSDRGTDTQYF.

V usage is TRBV12-3 or TRBV12-4 and J usage is TRBJ1-1, with D unresolved. The germline V and J ends were trimmed by 5 bases and 5 bases, with 9 bases remaining between them. This CDR3 is 12 amino acids long. CDR3 in DNA: TGTGCCAGCAGTACCCTAGGAACTGAAGCTTTCTTT. Translation: CASSTLGTEAFF.

The rearrangement links TRBV6-6 to TRBJ2-7; 7 bases align to TRBD2. Looked up from germline, CDR1 is MNHNY and CDR2 is SVGAGI (reference sequence). The CDR3 sequence is 15 residues long. The trim removed 6 bases at V and 3 bases at J, leaving 11 bases unmatched. In DNA form, the CDR3 reads TGTGCCAGCAGAAAAGGGACCAGCGGGGACTACGAGCAGTACTTC. It encodes CASRKGTSGDYEQYF.

V gene TRBV24-1 combines with J gene TRBJ1-2; D ambiguous. V was clipped by 3 bases and J by 2 bases, with 6 bases between them. The CDR3 is made up of 13 amino acids. Germline V lookup: CDR1 KGHDR, CDR2 SFDVKD. The CDR3 here is CATSDNGNYGYTF. In DNA form, the CDR3 reads TGTGCCACCAGTGATAACGGGAACTATGGCTACACCTTC.

The V call is TRBV6-1, the J call TRBJ2-2; D not resolved. The CDR3 consists of 20 residues. CDR1 is MNHNS and CDR2 is SASEGT in the germline V gene. Trimming removed 1 base from V and 0 bases from J, with 21 bases in between. The CDR3 DNA reads as TGTGCCAGCAGTGAAGTATTGATAGGTGGTAGGACCTCGAACACCGGGGAGCTGTTTTTT. This translates into CASSEVLIGGRTSNTGELFF.

Remarks on this clone: One junction end does not reproduce the germline sequence, and a read error may be involved. V gene TRBV2 combines with J gene TRBJ2-5; D is perhaps TRBD1 or TRBD2 (6 bases each). The CDR3 totals 13 residues. Germline V lookup: CDR1 SNHLY, CDR2 FYNNEI. The CDR3 here is CAGRLRGLETQYF. The DNA for the CDR3 is TGTGCCGGCAGACTCAGGGGACTGGAGACCCAGTACTTC.

The V call is TRBV6-6, the J call TRBJ2-1; either TRBD1 or TRBD2 may fit D (5 bases each). V was clipped by 4 bases and J by 7 bases, with 17 bases between them. The CDR3 length is 15 residues. The V gene's germline CDR1 is MNHNY and CDR2 SVGAGI (reference sequence). The CDR3 spells CASSWAGAGKNEQFF. DNA of the CDR3: TGTGCCAGCAGTTGGGCCGGGGCAGGGAAAAATGAGCAGTTCTTC.

This rearrangement joins TRBV5-8 to TRBJ2-1; perhaps D is TRBD1 or TRBD2 (6 bases each). The CDR3 covers 17 residues. Per the germline V gene, CDR1 is SGHTS and CDR2 is YDEGEE. Trimming cost V 2 bases and J 5 bases, with 20 bases left between them. DNA of the CDR3: TGTGCCAGCAGCTTTTTTGATGGGGGGCGGACTCACAATGAGCAGTTCTTC. It yields the protein CASSFFDGGRTHNEQFF.

The V and J genes are TRBV5-1 and TRBJ1-5, with D perhaps TRBD1 (6 bases). Germline V gene data show CDR1 as SGHRS and CDR2 as YFSETQ. The CDR3 has 14 amino acids. The V end was cut by 1 base, the J end by 6 bases, with 11 bases between. CDR3: CASSLSQGTQPQHF. Here the CDR3 DNA reads TGCGCCAGCAGCTTGAGCCAGGGGACTCAGCCCCAGCATTTT.

The genes are TRBV19 and TRBJ2-2; a weak D match, TRBD2 (5 bases). CDR3 length equals 18 residues. Deletions cut 4 bases from V and 0 bases from J, with 18 bases between. CDR1 is LNHDA and CDR2 is SQIVND in the germline V gene (reference sequence). Written as DNA, the CDR3 is TGTGCCAGTAGTACCTGGACTCGTGATTCTCCGAACACCGGGGAGCTGTTTTTT. This sequence encodes CASSTWTRDSPNTGELFF.

CDR3 DNA sequence: TGTGCCAGCAGTGAAGTTATGAACTCTGGAAACACCATATATTTT. Translated, it gives CASSEVMNSGNTIYF. This chain links TRBV6-1 with TRBJ1-3; no definite D call. Trimming left V 1 base short and J 0 bases short, with 7 bases between. Per germline, CDR1 MNHNS and CDR2 SASEGT. This CDR3 has 15 amino acids.

V gene TRBV7-8 combines with J gene TRBJ1-6, with TRBD1 matching over 9 bases. The germline V gene has CDR1 SGHVS and CDR2 FQNEAQ. V dropped 5 bases and J dropped 6; count of bases not matched to a gene: 8. CDR3 length: 16 amino acids. CDR3 DNA: TGTGCCAGCAGCAAAAGGGACAGGGAAACTAATTCACCCCTCCACTTT. Its protein product is CASSKRDRETNSPLHF.

V and J are TRBV7-9 and TRBJ2-7; D remains unclear. This CDR3 is 16 amino acids long. V lost 1 base, J lost 3 bases, and 16 bases lay in between. Germline values: CDR1 SEHNR, CDR2 FQNEAQ (reference sequence). The CDR3: CASSLESVVGRYEQYF. In nucleotides, the CDR3 is TGTGCCAGCAGCTTAGAGTCGGTCGTAGGCCGCTACGAGCAGTACTTC.

The V and J genes are TRBV7-7 and TRBJ2-1, with a possible D match to TRBD1 (5 bases). The CDR3 is made up of 14 amino acids. CDR1 SSHAT and CDR2 FNYEAQ come from the germline V gene (reference sequence). V lost 5 bases to trimming and J lost 9 bases, with 17 bases between them. DNA for the CDR3: TGTGCCAGCAGCACAGGTCCAGGAACGGGTGAGCAGTTCTTC. As protein: CASSTGPGTGEQFF.

The chain carries TRBV5-1 and TRBJ1-2, with D possibly being TRBD1 (6 bases). The CDR3 loop spans 13 amino acids. Germline values: CDR1 SGHRS, CDR2 YFSETQ. The V end lost 3 bases, the J end lost 5 bases, and 11 bases lay between the germline ends. CDR3 bases: TGCGCCAGCAGCTCACGGACAGATTATGGCTACACCTTC. Encoded protein: CASSSRTDYGYTF.

The rearrangement joins TRBV14 to TRBJ2-2; either TRBD1 or TRBD2 may fit D (6 bases each). The V gene lost 6 bases and the J gene lost 7 bases, with 12 bases spanning the gap. The germline V gene encodes CDR1 SGHDN and CDR2 FVKESK. The CDR3 runs 13 residues. CDR3 sequence (DNA): TGTGCCAGCAGAAGGGGGGCCGGCGGGGAGCTGTTTTTT. This codes for CASRRGAGGELFF.

The rearrangement uses TRBV3-1 (or the pseudogene TRBV3-2) and TRBJ1-2; D remains ambiguous. This CDR3 spans 14 amino acids. The germline CDR1 and CDR2 sequences are LGHDT and YNNKEL (reference sequence). V was shortened by 0 bases and J by 0 bases, with 5 bases between the two germline ends. CDR3 sequence reads: CASSQDWPNYGYTF. In DNA form, the CDR3 reads TGTGCCAGCAGCCAAGATTGGCCTAACTATGGCTACACCTTC.

The genes are TRBV6-5 and TRBJ2-2; D is possibly TRBD2 (5 bases). Germline-derived CDR1 and CDR2 are MNHEY and SVGAGI. This CDR3 has 16 residues. V lost 0 bases, J lost 0 bases, and 8 bases lay in between. CDR3 amino acids: CASSYSPGTNTGELFF. In DNA form, the CDR3 reads TGTGCCAGCAGTTACTCTCCGGGGACGAACACCGGGGAGCTGTTTTTT.

This chain links TRBV3-1 (or the pseudogene TRBV3-2) with TRBJ1-2, with D tentatively TRBD1 (5 bases). V was trimmed by 3 bases and J by 1 base, leaving 21 bases between them. The germline gives CDR1 LGHDT, CDR2 YNNKEL (reference sequence). CDR3 size: 18 residues. The CDR3 sequence is CASSHPAGEPRHNYGYTF. The CDR3 DNA sequence: TGTGCCAGCAGCCACCCCGCGGGGGAACCCCGACATAACTATGGCTACACCTTC.

The chain recombines TRBV24-1 with TRBJ1-5; TRBD1 matches 9 bases. V lost 4 bases, J lost 6 bases, and 27 bases stayed unmatched. The CDR3 consists of 22 residues. CDR1 KGHDR and CDR2 SFDVKD come from the germline V gene. The CDR3 DNA follows: TGTGCCACCAGTGACTCCCGGGACAGGGCTTGTACACCGGGCAGAGGAGGTCAGCCCCAGCATTTT. Encoded protein: CATSDSRDRACTPGRGGQPQHF.

The chain uses TRBV5-4 and TRBJ1-1; 9 bases line up with TRBD1. V shed 3 bases and J 5 bases; nucleotides not matched to a gene: 8. The germline V gene encodes CDR1 SGHNT and CDR2 YYREEE (reference sequence). The CDR3 has 15 residues. The CDR3 sequence: CASSSLRTGVTEAFF. In DNA form, the CDR3 reads TGTGCCAGCAGCTCCCTCCGGACAGGGGTTACTGAAGCTTTCTTT.

V usage is TRBV19 and J usage is TRBJ1-1; no firm D call. CDR1 and CDR2 (germline): LNHDA, SQIVND (reference sequence). Trimming cost V 0 bases and J 0 bases, with 5 bases left between them. This CDR3 region has 14 residues. As DNA, the CDR3 is TGTGCCAGTAGTATAGACACCCTGAACACTGAAGCTTTCTTT. Its protein product is CASSIDTLNTEAFF. Supplemented by reference TRBV19 and TRBJ1-1, the full variable domain reads DGGITQSPKYLFRKEGQNVTLSCEQNLNHDAMYWYRQDPGQGLRLIYYSQIVNDFQKGDIAEGYSVSREKKESFPLTVTSAQKNPTAFYLCASSIDTLNTEAFFGQGTRLTVV.

J is TRBJ1-1 and V is TRBV25-1; D might be TRBD1 (5 bases). V dropped 7 bases and J dropped 0 bases, with 24 bases sitting between them. Germline V CDR1 and CDR2: MGHDK, SYGVNS. The CDR3 has 18 amino acids. In nucleotides, the CDR3 is TGTGCCAGCACCCCAAACCTAGGGACTGGAGACATGAACACTGAAGCTTTCTTT. It specifies CASTPNLGTGDMNTEAFF.

V gene TRBV7-2 combines with J gene TRBJ1-4; D is perhaps TRBD1 (6 bases). The CDR3 has 14 residues. V lost 5 bases to trimming and J lost 0 bases, with 7 bases between them. CDR1 and CDR2 from the germline V gene are SGHTA and FQGNSA. The CDR3 region has the DNA TGTGCCAGCAGCCAGGGGTCAACTAATGAAAAACTGTTTTTT. Its protein product is CASSQGSTNEKLFF.

The chain is built from TRBV6-5 and TRBJ1-3; D gene uncertain. The CDR3 is 13 amino acids. Germline values: CDR1 MNHEY, CDR2 SVGAGI. Trimming cost V 5 bases and J 4 bases, with 9 bases left between them. This chain's CDR3 is CASSPSTGNTIYF. The CDR3 nucleotides are TGTGCCAGCAGTCCTTCGACGGGAAACACCATATATTTT.